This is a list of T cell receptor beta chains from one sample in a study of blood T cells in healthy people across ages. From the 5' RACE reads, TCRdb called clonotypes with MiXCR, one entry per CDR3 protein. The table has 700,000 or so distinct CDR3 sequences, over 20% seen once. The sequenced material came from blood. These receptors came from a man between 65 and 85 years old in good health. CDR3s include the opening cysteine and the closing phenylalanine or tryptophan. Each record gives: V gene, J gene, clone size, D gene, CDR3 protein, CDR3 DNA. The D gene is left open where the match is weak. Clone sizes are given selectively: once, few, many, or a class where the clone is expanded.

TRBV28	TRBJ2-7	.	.	CASTDGGNEQYF	TGTGCCAGCACCGACGGCGGGAACGAGCAGTACTTC
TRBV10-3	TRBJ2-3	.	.	CAIGAGSTDTQYF	TGTGCCATCGGGGCAGGCTCCACAGATACGCAGTATTTT
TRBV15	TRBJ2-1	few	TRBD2	CATSRDFGGSGYNEQFF	TGTGCCACCAGCAGAGATTTTGGCGGGAGTGGCTACAATGAGCAGTTCTTC
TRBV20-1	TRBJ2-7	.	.	CSAEEQGYAPGYEQYF	TGCAGTGCCGAGGAGCAGGGATATGCCCCCGGCTACGAGCAGTACTTC
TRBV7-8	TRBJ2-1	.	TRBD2	CAGSSRLAGGPNEQFF	TGTGCCGGCAGCTCCCGCCTAGCGGGAGGGCCTAATGAGCAGTTCTTC
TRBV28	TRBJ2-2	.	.	CASRKSGYDTGELYF	TGTGCCAGCCGCAAATCAGGGTACGACACCGGGGAGCTGTATTTT
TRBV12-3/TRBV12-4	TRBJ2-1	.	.	CASSLSQGLYNEQFF	TGTGCCAGCAGTTTGTCGCAGGGCCTCTACAATGAGCAGTTCTTC
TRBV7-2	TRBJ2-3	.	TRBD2	CASPIAGGPRGTDTQYF	TGTGCCAGCCCGATAGCGGGAGGGCCGCGCGGCACAGATACGCAGTATTTT
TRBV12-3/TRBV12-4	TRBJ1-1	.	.	CASSFDTDTEAFF	TGTGCCAGCAGTTTTGATACAGACACTGAAGCTTTCTTT
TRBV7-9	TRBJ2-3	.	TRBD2	CASSSFWTSGGAGDTQYF	TGTGCCAGCAGCTCCTTTTGGACTAGCGGGGGGGCTGGAGATACGCAGTATTTT
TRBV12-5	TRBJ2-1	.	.	CASEPWGAGMGNEQFF	TGTGCTAGTGAGCCTTGGGGGGCTGGAATGGGAAATGAGCAGTTCTTC
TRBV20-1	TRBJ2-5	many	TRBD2	CSARQGGETQYF	TGCAGTGCTAGACAGGGAGGGGAGACCCAGTACTTC
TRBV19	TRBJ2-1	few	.	CASSTRVNEQFF	TGTGCCAGTAGTACCAGGGTCAATGAGCAGTTCTTC
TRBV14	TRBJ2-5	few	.	CASSVSGRNGETQYF	TGTGCCAGCAGCGTTTCGGGACGAAACGGAGAGACCCAGTACTTC
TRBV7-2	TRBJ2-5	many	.	CASGTTSQTQYF	TGTGCCAGCGGGACAACTAGCCAGACCCAGTACTTC
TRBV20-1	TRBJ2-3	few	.	CSARAGRSGVGTDTQYF	TGCAGTGCTAGAGCAGGGCGGTCTGGGGTGGGCACAGATACGCAGTATTTT
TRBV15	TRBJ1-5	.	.	CATSRDTVNQPQHF	TGTGCCACCAGCAGAGATACGGTCAATCAGCCCCAGCATTTT
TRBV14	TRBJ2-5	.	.	CASSQDGPRVETQYF	TGTGCCAGCAGCCAAGATGGGCCCCGAGTGGAGACCCAGTACTTC
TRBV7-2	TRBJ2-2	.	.	CASSLKDSFFANTGELFF	TGTGCCAGCAGCTTAAAGGACTCTTTTTTCGCGAACACCGGGGAGCTGTTTTTT
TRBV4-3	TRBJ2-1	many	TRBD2	CASSPYRLAVYNEQFF	TGCGCCAGCAGCCCGTATAGACTAGCGGTCTACAATGAGCAGTTCTTC
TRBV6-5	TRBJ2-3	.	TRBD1	CASREPGGHTQYF	TGTGCCAGCAGAGAGCCAGGGGGTCATACGCAGTATTTT
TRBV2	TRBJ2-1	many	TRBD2	CASRPGLAIDEQFF	TGTGCCAGTCGCCCGGGACTAGCGATCGATGAGCAGTTCTTC
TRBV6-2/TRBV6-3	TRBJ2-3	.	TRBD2	CASSSGTSGTHTQYF	TGTGCCAGCAGTTCCGGGACTAGCGGGACTCATACGCAGTATTTT
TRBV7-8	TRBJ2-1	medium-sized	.	CASSSQLVTLNNEQFF	TGTGCCAGCAGCTCCCAACTAGTAACATTAAACAATGAGCAGTTCTTC
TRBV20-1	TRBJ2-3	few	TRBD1	CSARGAWGDRPLADTQYF	TGCAGTGCTAGAGGGGCCTGGGGGGACAGGCCCCTCGCAGATACGCAGTATTTT
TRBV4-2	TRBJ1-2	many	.	CASSQDPRQALYGYTF	TGTGCCAGCAGCCAAGATCCGAGACAGGCCCTCTATGGCTACACCTTC
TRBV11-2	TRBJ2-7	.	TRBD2	CASSRGTSGVSYEQYF	TGTGCCAGCAGCCGAGGAACTAGCGGGGTTTCCTACGAGCAGTACTTC
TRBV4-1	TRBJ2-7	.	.	CASSQDPLGHEQYF	TGCGCCAGCAGCCAAGATCCGTTAGGCCACGAGCAGTACTTC
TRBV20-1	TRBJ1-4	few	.	CSVRGTEKLFF	TGCAGTGTACGGGGGACGGAAAAACTGTTTTTT
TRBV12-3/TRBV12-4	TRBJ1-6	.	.	CASALGIYNSPLHF	TGTGCCAGCGCCCTGGGCATTTATAATTCACCCCTCCACTTT
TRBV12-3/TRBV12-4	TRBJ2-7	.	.	CASSLGKGPYEQYF	TGTGCCAGCAGCCTCGGGAAGGGCCCCTACGAGCAGTACTTC
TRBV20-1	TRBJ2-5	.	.	CSARVPARTGETQYF	TGCAGTGCTAGGGTCCCCGCTAGGACGGGAGAGACCCAGTACTTC
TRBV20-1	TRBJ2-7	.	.	CSASAGGHEQYF	TGCAGTGCTAGTGCAGGCGGCCACGAGCAGTACTTC
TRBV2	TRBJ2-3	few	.	CASSWTVGGTDTQYF	TGTGCCAGCAGCTGGACGGTTGGAGGCACAGATACGCAGTATTTT
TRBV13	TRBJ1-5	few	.	CATFSNQPQHF	TGTGCTACCTTTAGCAATCAGCCCCAGCATTTT
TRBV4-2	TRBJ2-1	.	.	CASSQPGQNSYNEQFF	TGTGCCAGCAGCCAACCCGGGCAGAACTCCTACAATGAGCAGTTCTTC
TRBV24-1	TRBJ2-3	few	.	CATSDISGRSGTQYF	TGTGCCACCAGTGATATTTCCGGAAGAAGTGGTACGCAGTATTTT
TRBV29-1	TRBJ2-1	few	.	CSVRPRGKNEQFF	TGCAGCGTCCGTCCGCGGGGTAAGAATGAGCAGTTCTTC
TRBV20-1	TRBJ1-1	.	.	CSAREGRLKAFF	TGCAGTGCTAGAGAAGGACGTCTTAAAGCTTTCTTT
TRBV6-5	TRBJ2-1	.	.	CASGRGTNVGQFF	TGTGCCAGCGGAAGAGGGACCAACGTGGGGCAGTTCTTC
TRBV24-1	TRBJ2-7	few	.	CATSDSTTTYEQYF	TGTGCCACCAGTGATTCTACAACGACCTACGAGCAGTACTTC
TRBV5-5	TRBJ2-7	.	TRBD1	CASSRLRDRSSYEQYF	TGTGCCAGCAGCCGACTCCGGGACAGGAGCTCCTACGAGCAGTACTTC
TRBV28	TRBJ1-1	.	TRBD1	CASSLTYTGGNTEAFF	TGTGCCAGCAGTCTCACCTACACAGGGGGCAACACTGAAGCTTTCTTT
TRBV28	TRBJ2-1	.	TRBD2	CASRILAGANEQFF	TGTGCCAGCAGGATCCTAGCGGGGGCTAATGAGCAGTTCTTC
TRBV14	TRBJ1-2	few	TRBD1	CASSQGQGDYGYTF	TGTGCCAGCAGCCAAGGACAGGGGGACTATGGCTACACCTTC
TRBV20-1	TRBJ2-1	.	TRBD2	CSARVVAGEGNEQFF	TGCAGTGCTAGGGTGGTTGCGGGAGAGGGGAATGAGCAGTTCTTC
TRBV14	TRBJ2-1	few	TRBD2	CASSLSGGLVNEQFF	TGTGCCAGCAGCCTAAGCGGGGGGCTGGTCAATGAGCAGTTCTTC
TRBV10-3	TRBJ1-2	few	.	CAISDLSNRDYGYTF	TGTGCCATCAGTGACTTGTCGAACAGGGACTATGGCTACACCTTC
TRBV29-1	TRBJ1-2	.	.	CSVDTRGYGYTF	TGCAGCGTTGATACCAGGGGCTATGGCTACACCTTC
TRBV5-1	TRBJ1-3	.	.	CASSPDSRGGNTIYF	TGCGCCAGCAGCCCGGACTCCAGGGGTGGAAACACCATATATTTT
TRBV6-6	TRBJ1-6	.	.	CASISDRLNSPLHF	TGTGCCAGCATTTCAGACAGACTAAATTCACCCCTCCACTTT
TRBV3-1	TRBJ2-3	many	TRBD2	CASSRDYLTDTQYF	TGTGCCAGCAGCCGGGACTACCTCACAGATACGCAGTATTTT
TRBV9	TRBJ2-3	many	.	CASSVSPPDTQYF	TGTGCCAGCAGCGTAAGTCCCCCAGATACGCAGTATTTT
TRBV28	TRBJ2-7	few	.	CASSLSSTYEQYF	TGTGCCAGCAGTTTAAGTAGTACCTACGAGCAGTACTTC
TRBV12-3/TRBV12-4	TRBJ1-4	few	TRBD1	CASSPRQGADEKLFF	TGTGCCAGCAGTCCACGCCAGGGGGCGGATGAAAAACTGTTTTTT
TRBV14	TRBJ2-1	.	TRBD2	CASSQVGGSSYNEQFF	TGTGCCAGCAGCCAAGTTGGCGGGAGCTCCTACAATGAGCAGTTCTTC
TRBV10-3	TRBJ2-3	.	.	CAISGDLPPDTQYF	TGTGCCATCAGTGGTGACTTGCCCCCAGATACGCAGTATTTT